This T cell receptor (beta chain) was sequenced in a study of T cell responses to AZD1222 COVID-19 vaccine. Study outcomes and limitations: The breadth and depth of Spike-specific TCRs increased once two AZD1222 doses had been given. Females outnumbered males among donors, who were mostly white British; clonal diversity was possibly underestimated. Dominant at 160-218 and 743-854, vaccine-associated CD4 TCRs also spanned spike. Baseline testing showed seropositivity in only 6 or 7 AZD1222 recipients.

The CDR3 consists of 14 residues. Per the germline V gene, CDR1 is WSHSY and CDR2 is SAAADI. Trimming at V came to 2 bases and at J to 4 bases, leaving 4 bases not matched to a gene. For this clone: Its cognate antigen is unknown.

Some clones are missing from TCRdb's copy, which holds only in-frame ones; the method was immunoSEQ multiplex PCR. This repertoire shows about 59,000 clones, approximately 89% found once; its top ten account for under 6.5%. The sample consisted of peripheral blood, taken 28 days after the second AZD1222 dose. The chain combines TRBV10-2 with TRBJ2-5; 7 positions agree with TRBD2. This TCR derives from an adult who received the AZD1222 COVID-19 vaccine. In DNA, the CDR3 is TGCGCCAGCAGTGAGGGGGGAGGGCGAGAGACCCAGTACTTC. Its translation: CASSEGGGRETQYF.